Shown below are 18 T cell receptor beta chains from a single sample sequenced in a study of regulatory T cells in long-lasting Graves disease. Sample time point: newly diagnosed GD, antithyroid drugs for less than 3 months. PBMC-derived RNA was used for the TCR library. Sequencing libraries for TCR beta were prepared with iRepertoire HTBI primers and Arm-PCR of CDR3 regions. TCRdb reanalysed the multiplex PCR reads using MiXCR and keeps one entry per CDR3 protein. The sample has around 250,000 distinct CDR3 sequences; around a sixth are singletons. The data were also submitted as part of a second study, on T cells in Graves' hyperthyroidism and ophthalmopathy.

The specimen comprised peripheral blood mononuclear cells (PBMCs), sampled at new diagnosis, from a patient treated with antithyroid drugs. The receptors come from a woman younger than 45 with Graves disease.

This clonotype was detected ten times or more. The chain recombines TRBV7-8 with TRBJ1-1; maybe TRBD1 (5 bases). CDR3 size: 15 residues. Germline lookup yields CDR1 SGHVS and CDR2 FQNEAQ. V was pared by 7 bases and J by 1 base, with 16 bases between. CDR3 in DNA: TGTGCCAGCACCCCCCCAGGGATCAAGAACACTGAAGCTTTCTTT. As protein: CASTPPGIKNTEAFF.

The CDR3 DNA sequence: TGTGCCAGCAGCGGTCTAGCGGGGGACACAGATACGCAGTATTTT. Translating it yields CASSGLAGDTDTQYF. The chain uses TRBV2 and TRBJ2-3, with 10 positions matching TRBD2. There are 15 residues in the CDR3. Germline CDR1 is SNHLY and CDR2 is FYNNEI. V lost 6 bases and J lost 2; bases outside the gene matches: 5.

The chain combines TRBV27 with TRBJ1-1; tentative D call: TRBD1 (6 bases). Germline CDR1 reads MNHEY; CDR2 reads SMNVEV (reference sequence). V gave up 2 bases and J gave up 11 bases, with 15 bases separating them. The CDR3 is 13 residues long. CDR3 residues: CASSLGGTGKAFF. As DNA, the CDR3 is TGTGCCAGCAGTTTAGGGGGTACAGGGAAGGCTTTCTTT.

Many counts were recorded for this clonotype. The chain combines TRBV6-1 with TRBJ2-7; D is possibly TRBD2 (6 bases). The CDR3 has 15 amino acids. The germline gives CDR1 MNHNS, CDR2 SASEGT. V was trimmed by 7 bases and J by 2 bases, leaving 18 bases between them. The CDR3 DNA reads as TGTGCCAGCATACAGGCGACTGGGAGGCCCTACGAGCAGTACTTC. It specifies CASIQATGRPYEQYF.

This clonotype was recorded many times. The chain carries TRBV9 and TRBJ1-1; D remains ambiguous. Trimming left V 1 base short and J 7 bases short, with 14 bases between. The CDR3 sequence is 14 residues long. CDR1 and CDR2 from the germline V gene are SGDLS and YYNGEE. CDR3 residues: CASSVLGGPGEAFF. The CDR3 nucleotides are TGTGCCAGCAGCGTATTAGGAGGGCCGGGTGAAGCTTTCTTT.

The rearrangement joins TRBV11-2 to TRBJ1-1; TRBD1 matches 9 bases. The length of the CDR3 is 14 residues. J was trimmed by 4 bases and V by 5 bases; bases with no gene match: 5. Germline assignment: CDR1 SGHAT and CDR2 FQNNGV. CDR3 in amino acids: CASSRDRVSTEAFF. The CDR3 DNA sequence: TGTGCCAGCAGCCGGGACAGGGTATCCACTGAAGCTTTCTTT.

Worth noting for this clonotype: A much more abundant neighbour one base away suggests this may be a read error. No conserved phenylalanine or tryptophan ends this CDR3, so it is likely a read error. The CDR3 here is CASLDTYEQYS. CDR3 in DNA: TGTGCCAGCTTAGACACTTACGAGCAGTACTCC. The J gene is TRBJ2-7, the V gene TRBV27; D gene uncertain. The CDR3 is 11 amino acids. CDR1 is MNHEY, CDR2 SMNVEV, per germline (reference sequence). The V end was cut by 8 bases, the J end by 4 bases, with 9 bases between.

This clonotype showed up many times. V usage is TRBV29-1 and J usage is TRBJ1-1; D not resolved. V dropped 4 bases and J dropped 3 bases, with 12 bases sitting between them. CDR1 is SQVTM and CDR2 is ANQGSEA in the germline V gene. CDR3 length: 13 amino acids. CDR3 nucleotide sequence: TGCAGCGTTGTTCCCAGGAGCTACACTGAAGCTTTCTTT. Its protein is CSVVPRSYTEAFF.

CDR3 in amino acids: CASSGGQGAYEQYF. The CDR3 region has the DNA TGTGCCAGCAGTGGGGGACAGGGTGCGTACGAGCAGTACTTC. V and J are TRBV12-3 or TRBV12-4 and TRBJ2-7, with TRBD1 identical over 9 bases. V was clipped by 5 bases and J by 4 bases; unmatched bases: 6. This CDR3 has 14 residues.

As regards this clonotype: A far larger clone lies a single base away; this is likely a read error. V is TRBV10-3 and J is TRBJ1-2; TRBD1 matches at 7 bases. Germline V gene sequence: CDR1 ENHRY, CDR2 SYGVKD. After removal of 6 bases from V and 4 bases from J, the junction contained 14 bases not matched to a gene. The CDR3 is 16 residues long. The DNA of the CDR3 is TGTGCCATCAGCCCCGAGACAGGGCCGAATTCCTATGGCTACACCTTC. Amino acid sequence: CAISPETGPNSYGYTF.

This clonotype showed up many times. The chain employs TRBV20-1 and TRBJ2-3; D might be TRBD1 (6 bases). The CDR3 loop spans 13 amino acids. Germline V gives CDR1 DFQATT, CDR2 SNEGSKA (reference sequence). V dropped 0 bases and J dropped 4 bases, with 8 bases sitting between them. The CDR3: CSARDAGADTQYF. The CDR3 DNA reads TGCAGTGCTAGAGACGCAGGGGCAGATACGCAGTATTTT.

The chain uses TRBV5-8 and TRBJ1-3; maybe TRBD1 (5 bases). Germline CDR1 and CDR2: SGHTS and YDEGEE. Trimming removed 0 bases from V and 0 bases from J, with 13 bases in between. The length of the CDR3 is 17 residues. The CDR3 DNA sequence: TGTGCCAGCAGCTTGGCCGGTGGGGCCAACTCTGGAAACACCATATATTTT. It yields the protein CASSLAGGANSGNTIYF.

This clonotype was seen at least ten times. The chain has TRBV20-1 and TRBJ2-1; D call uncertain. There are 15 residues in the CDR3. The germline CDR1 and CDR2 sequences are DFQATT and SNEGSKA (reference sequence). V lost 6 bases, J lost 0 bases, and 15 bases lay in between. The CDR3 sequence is CSAQLITFSYNEQFF. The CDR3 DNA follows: TGCAGTGCCCAGCTCATAACATTCTCCTACAATGAGCAGTTCTTC.

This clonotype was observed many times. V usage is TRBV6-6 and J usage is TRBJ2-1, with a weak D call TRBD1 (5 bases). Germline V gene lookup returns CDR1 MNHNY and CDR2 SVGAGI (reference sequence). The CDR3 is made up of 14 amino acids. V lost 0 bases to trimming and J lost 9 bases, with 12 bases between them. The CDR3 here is CASSYSSRDGEQFF. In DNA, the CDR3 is TGTGCCAGCAGTTACTCGAGCAGGGATGGTGAGCAGTTCTTC.

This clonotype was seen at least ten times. Written as DNA, the CDR3 is TGTGCCAGCAGCTCCGAACTACTTACTCAGACAGAACCGAACACTGAAGCTTTCTTT. It translates to CASSSELLTQTEPNTEAFF. The V call is TRBV5-6, the J call TRBJ1-1, with TRBD1 as a possible D gene (5 bases). Germline lookup yields CDR1 SGHDT and CDR2 YYEEEE. With 3 bases removed from V and 1 base from J, the gap between germline ends came to 25 bases. There are 19 residues in the CDR3.

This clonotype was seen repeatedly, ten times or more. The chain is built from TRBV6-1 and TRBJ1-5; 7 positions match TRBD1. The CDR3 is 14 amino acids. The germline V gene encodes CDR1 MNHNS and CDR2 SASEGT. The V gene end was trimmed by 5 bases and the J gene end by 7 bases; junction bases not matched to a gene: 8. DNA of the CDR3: TGTGCCAGCAGTCGACAGGGAGTCAACCAGCCCCAGCATTTT. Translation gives CASSRQGVNQPQHF.

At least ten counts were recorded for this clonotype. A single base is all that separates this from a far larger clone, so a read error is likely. The CDR3: CASSLAHQGPYEQFF. For the CDR3, the DNA is TGTGCCAGCAGCTTAGCGCACCAGGGCCCCTACGAGCAGTTCTTC. The V and J genes are TRBV7-8 and TRBJ2-1; D is perhaps TRBD1 (5 bases). V shed 0 bases and J shed 10 bases, with 16 bases lying between them. In germline, CDR1 is SGHVS, CDR2 FQNEAQ. The CDR3 is made up of 15 amino acids.

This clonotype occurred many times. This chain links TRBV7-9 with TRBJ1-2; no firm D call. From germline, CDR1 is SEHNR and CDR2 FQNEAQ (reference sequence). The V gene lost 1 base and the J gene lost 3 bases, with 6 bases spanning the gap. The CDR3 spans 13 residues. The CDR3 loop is CASSLEADYGYTF. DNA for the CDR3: TGTGCCAGCAGCTTAGAGGCAGACTATGGCTACACCTTC. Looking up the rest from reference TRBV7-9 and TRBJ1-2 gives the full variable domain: DTGVSQNPRHKITKRGQNVTFRCDPISEHNRLYWYRQTLGQGPEFLTYFQNEAQLEKSRLLSDRFSAERPKGSFSTLEIQRTEQGDSAMYLCASSLEADYGYTFGSGTRLTVV.